There are a few counts of the clone carrying this T cell receptor (beta chain). The antigen remains unidentified. This CDR3 contains 12 residues. V dropped 3 bases and J dropped 10 bases, with 12 bases sitting between them. These data belong to a study of CD8 T cells in ankylosing spondylitis. Points from the study as a whole: The disease-linked clones had a CD8+ phenotype and low blood frequencies. Disease-associated clones were reportedly significantly overrepresented in matched ankylosing spondylitis synovial fluid. In ankylosing spondylitis blood, a motif of roughly 8 highly homologous TCR beta variants appeared characteristic.

TCRdb used MiXCR to reprocess the 5' RACE reads, holding one entry per CDR3 protein. In the table there are some 130,000 distinct CDR3 sequences, 17% of which are singletons. The chain carries TRBV12-3 or TRBV12-4 and TRBJ1-2; tentatively, D is TRBD1 (6 bases). The source of this sequence is a male donor with ankylosing spondylitis. The specimen was blood, either unsorted or a sorted T cell fraction (not recorded which). The CDR3 bases are TGTGCCAGCAGTTTTTTGGACAGAAACTACACCTTC. It codes for CASSFLDRNYTF.